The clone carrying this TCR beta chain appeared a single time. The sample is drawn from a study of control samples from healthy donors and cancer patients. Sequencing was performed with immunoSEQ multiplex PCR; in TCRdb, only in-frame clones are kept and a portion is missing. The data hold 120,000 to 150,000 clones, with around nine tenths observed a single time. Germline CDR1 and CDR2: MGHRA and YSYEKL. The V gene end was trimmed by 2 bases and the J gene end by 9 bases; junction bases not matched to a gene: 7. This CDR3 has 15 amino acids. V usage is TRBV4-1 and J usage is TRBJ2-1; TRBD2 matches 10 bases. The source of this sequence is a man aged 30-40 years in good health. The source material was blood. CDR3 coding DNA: TGCGCCAGCAGCCAAATAGCGGGAGGATTCAGTGAGCAGTTCTTC. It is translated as CASSQIAGGFSEQFF.